These T cell receptor beta chains were read from a single sample in a study of T-cell reconstitution after alpha-beta-depleted transplantation in children. Via MiXCR, TCRdb re-called the PCR reads, giving one row per CDR3 protein. The top ten hold 5% of the sample, which has some 830,000 distinct CDR3 sequences, roughly 16% seen once. This sample comprised PBMCs, mostly from graft donor cells, obtained 360 days after TCRalphabeta/CD19-depleted stem cell transplant. These receptors all stem from a male patient under 18 who had a stem cell transplant for acute lymphoblastic leukemia, so the T cells may come from the graft donor. Both conserved end residues are part of each CDR3. Fields, in order: V gene, CDR3 protein.

TRBV18 | CASYPWDGQTYEQYF
TRBV12-3/TRBV12-4 | CASSLVVHQPQHF
TRBV11-2 | CASSALTGLEAFF
TRBV3-1 | CASSQRFNTGELFF
TRBV6-2/TRBV6-3 | CASRPSGRTSGANVLTF
TRBV29-1 | CSARDRGAREQYF
TRBV7-9 | CASSDEVGAYEQYF
TRBV27 | CASSVLGAEQFF
TRBV12-3/TRBV12-4 | CASSKLISFF
TRBV5-1 | CASSWQRTAGQETQYF
TRBV10-1 | CASSDRTSGYNEQFF
TRBV4-2 | CASSRPDSAGSSYNEQFF
TRBV20-1 | CSLKTSVGDTQYF
TRBV12-3/TRBV12-4 | CASTQAGGTETQYF
TRBV2 | CASSPSLTDSLTEAFF
TRBV7-3 | CASSASPSYNEQFF
TRBV29-1 | CSVVLAGGLNTGELFF
TRBV24-1 | CATSGVVDSVDYNEQFF
TRBV12-5 | CASGFLSADNEQFF
TRBV28 | CASTWLETQYF
TRBV5-1 | CASSLVRGLAGVARGTDTQYF
TRBV5-8 | CASTPRQTTEAFF
TRBV24-1 | CATSDGGTGANVLTF
TRBV19 | CASRKGGLAGDTYEQYF
TRBV7-2 | CASSPRGAEYQETQYF
TRBV20-1 | CSARHSGTSNTGELFF
TRBV12-3/TRBV12-4 | CASSFTAGRSNNEQFF
TRBV5-1 | CASSLIWEPKNIQYF
TRBV12-5 | CASGLAWTSAYEQYF
TRBV7-8 | CAGGPGLDRTGELFF
TRBV10-3 | CAIAGQGAYEQYF
TRBV20-1 | CWARGVVGGNSNTGELFF
TRBV24-1 | CATSDWGESREGQYF
TRBV7-9 | CALQVPQGSYEQYF
TRBV20-1 | CSAALVGHFNTEAFF
TRBV12-3/TRBV12-4 | CASSLLAGYEQYF
TRBV2 | CASSDGLGGYNEQFF
TRBV4-1 | CASSQDRGVAGVYEQYF
TRBV3-1 | CASSFWRGVGEKLFF
TRBV7-9 | CASSLDPAGETQYF